This TCR beta chain was sequenced in a study of blood T cell repertoires in COVID-19. Study-level information: In each case, the material was cDNA or gDNA derived from T cells, B-cell-depleted T cells, or PBMCs.

This clone was seen more than once but under ten times. Study processing details: From reference gene primer amplification, estimates of nucleated cell counts were derived. The assay was immunoSEQ multiplex PCR, and TCRdb's table has in-frame clones only and misses some. V, J and clone size derive from that table, while D and trimming were established from the DNA sequence. The table records around 230,000 clones, about 87% of them present only once. The CDR3 is 18 amino acids. Trimming cost V 1 base and J 5 bases, with 23 bases left between them. Germline V gives CDR1 LGHNA, CDR2 YSLEER. Allocation to cohorts depended on clinical history reported by the participants.

The TCR was taken from a woman in her forties with acute COVID-19. The gene calls are TRBV4-3 and TRBJ2-5; tentatively, D is TRBD2 (6 bases). Sequenced sample: PBMCs or T cells enriched from blood (not recorded which). CDR3 region: CASSQAFQGGIGAETQYF. Written as DNA, the CDR3 is TGCGCCAGCAGCCAAGCGTTTCAGGGAGGAATAGGAGCTGAGACCCAGTACTTC.